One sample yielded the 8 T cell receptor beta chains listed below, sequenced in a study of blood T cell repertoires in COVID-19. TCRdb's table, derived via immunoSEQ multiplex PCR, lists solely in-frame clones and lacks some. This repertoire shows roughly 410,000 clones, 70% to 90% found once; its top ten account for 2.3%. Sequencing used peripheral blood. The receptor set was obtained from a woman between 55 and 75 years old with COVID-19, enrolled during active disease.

The CDR3 spells CASSLAVSGLYNEQFF. DNA of the CDR3: TGCGCCAGCAGCTTGGCCGTGTCAGGGCTCTACAATGAGCAGTTCTTC. The rearrangement uses TRBV5-1 and TRBJ2-1, with D maybe TRBD1 (5 bases). The germline V and J ends were trimmed by 0 bases and 3 bases, with 13 bases remaining between them. The CDR3 is made up of 16 amino acids. CDR1 and CDR2 from the germline V gene are SGHRS and YFSETQ.

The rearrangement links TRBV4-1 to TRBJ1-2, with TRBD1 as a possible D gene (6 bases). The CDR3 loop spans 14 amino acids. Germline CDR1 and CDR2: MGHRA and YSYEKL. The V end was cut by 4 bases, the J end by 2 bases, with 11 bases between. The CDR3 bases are TGCGCCAGCAGCCTACAGGGTTCCAACTATGGCTACACCTTC. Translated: CASSLQGSNYGYTF.

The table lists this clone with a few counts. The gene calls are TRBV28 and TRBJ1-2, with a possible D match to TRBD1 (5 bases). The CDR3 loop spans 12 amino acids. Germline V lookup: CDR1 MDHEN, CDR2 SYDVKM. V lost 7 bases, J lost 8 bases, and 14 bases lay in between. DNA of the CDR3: TGTGCCAGCACTACGGGACTCAGGGGCTACACCTTC. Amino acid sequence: CASTTGLRGYTF.

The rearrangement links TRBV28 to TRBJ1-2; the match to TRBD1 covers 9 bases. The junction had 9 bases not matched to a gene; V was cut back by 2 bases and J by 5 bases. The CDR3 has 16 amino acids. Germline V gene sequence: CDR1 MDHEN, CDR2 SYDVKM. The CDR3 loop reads CASSLIGTGRGYGYTF. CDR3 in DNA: TGTGCCAGCAGTTTAATCGGGACAGGGAGGGGGTATGGCTACACCTTC.

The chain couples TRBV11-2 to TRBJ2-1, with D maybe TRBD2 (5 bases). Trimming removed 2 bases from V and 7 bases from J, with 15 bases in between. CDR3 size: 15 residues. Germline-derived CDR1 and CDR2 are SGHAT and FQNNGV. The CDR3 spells CASSLQGKGRNEQFF. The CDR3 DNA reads TGTGCCAGCAGCTTACAAGGGAAAGGGAGAAATGAGCAGTTCTTC.

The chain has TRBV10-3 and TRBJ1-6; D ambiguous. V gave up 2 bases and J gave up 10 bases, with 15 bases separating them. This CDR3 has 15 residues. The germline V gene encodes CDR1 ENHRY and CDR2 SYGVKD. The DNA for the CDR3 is TGTGCCATCAGTGAGGGTCTGGGGAGGATATCACCCCTCCACTTT. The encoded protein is CAISEGLGRISPLHF.

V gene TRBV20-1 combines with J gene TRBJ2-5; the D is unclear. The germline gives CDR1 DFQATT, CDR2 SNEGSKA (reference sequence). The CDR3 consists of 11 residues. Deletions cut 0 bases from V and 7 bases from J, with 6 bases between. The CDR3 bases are TGCAGTGCTAGAGACGGTCCGACCCAGTACTTC. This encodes CSARDGPTQYF.

CDR3 nucleotides: TGTGCCAGCAGCACACCCCTCCTCACAGATACGCAGTATTTT. This gives the protein CASSTPLLTDTQYF. This rearrangement joins TRBV5-5 to TRBJ2-3, with D uncertain. V lost 4 bases to trimming and J lost 2 bases, with 11 bases between them. This CDR3 is 14 amino acids long. In germline, CDR1 is SGHKS, CDR2 YYEKEE (reference sequence).